The 13 T cell receptor beta chains presented below share a single source sample, sequenced in a study of cytomegalovirus exposure and HLA in healthy donors. PCR involved 60 Vbeta and 13 Jbeta primers. Sequencing was performed with immunoSEQ multiplex PCR; in TCRdb, only in-frame clones are kept and a portion is missing. Here the sample spans approximately 290,000 clones, about 80% being singletons. Source material: PBMCs. The receptors stem from a girl aged 2 to 9 in good health and CMV-seronegative.

This clone was found once. The chain employs TRBV7-2 and TRBJ2-3; 7 bases match TRBD2. Germline CDR1 is SGHTA and CDR2 is FQGNSA. The CDR3 extends over 17 amino acids. The V segment lost 1 base and the J segment 0 bases; nucleotides outside the gene matches: 7. CDR3 coding DNA: TGTGCCAGCAGCTTAGTACTGGCGGGAGTAAGCACAGATACGCAGTATTTT. Amino acid sequence: CASSLVLAGVSTDTQYF.

A few counts support this clone. J is TRBJ1-4 and V is TRBV2, with D hard to call. The CDR3 extends over 16 amino acids. Per the germline V gene, CDR1 is SNHLY and CDR2 is FYNNEI. V was cut by 4 bases and J by 4 bases, with 16 bases left in between. The DNA of the CDR3 is TGTGCCAGCAGTGGCTTATGGTCCGGGGATAATGAAAAACTGTTTTTT. Its translation: CASSGLWSGDNEKLFF.

The chain couples TRBV11-2 to TRBJ2-5; tentatively, D is TRBD2 (6 bases). With 3 bases removed from V and 4 bases from J, the gap between germline ends came to 15 bases. From germline, CDR1 is SGHAT and CDR2 FQNNGV. The CDR3 is 15 amino acids. As DNA, the CDR3 is TGTGCCAGCAGCTTTAGCGGTCCAAGTTTAGAGACCCAGTACTTC. Encoded protein: CASSFSGPSLETQYF.

J is TRBJ2-2 and V is TRBV27; maybe TRBD1 (5 bases). The CDR3 has 13 amino acids. Deletions cut 6 bases from V and 6 bases from J, with 11 bases between. Germline CDR1 reads MNHEY; CDR2 reads SMNVEV (reference sequence). The CDR3, as DNA: TGTGCCAGCAGACCTCAGGGTTCCGGGGAGCTGTTTTTT. Its translation is CASRPQGSGELFF.

In nucleotides, the CDR3 is TGTGCCAGCAGTTTATCGCTGGGGCTTTATCGCTTGGGCGAGCAGTACTTC. It translates to CASSLSLGLYRLGEQYF. This chain links TRBV27 with TRBJ2-7; D may be TRBD1 (5 bases). V lost 0 bases, J lost 6 bases, and 21 bases lay in between. The CDR3 contains 17 residues. The V gene's germline CDR1 is MNHEY and CDR2 SMNVEV (reference sequence).

V gene TRBV5-6 combines with J gene TRBJ2-3; D gene uncertain. V shed 5 bases and J shed 0 bases, with 7 bases lying between them. CDR3 length: 13 amino acids. Germline V lookup: CDR1 SGHDT, CDR2 YYEEEE. CDR3 in amino acids: CASRAHSTDTQYF. In DNA form, the CDR3 reads TGTGCCAGCAGGGCCCATAGCACAGATACGCAGTATTTT.

The V and J genes are TRBV2 and TRBJ2-7; D is possibly TRBD2 (5 bases). Germline V gene sequence: CDR1 SNHLY, CDR2 FYNNEI. The CDR3 consists of 15 residues. V gave up 3 bases and J gave up 4 bases, with 16 bases separating them. The CDR3 loop is CASSEVPAGPYEQYF. The CDR3 DNA sequence: TGTGCCAGCAGTGAGGTCCCCGCGGGCCCGTACGAGCAGTACTTC.

Concerning this clone: Its ends do not fully match the called genes, so a read error is possible. CDR3 DNA: TGTGCCACCGGGAGGGGGACTGTGTGG. This translates into CATGRGTVW. The V call is TRBV28, the J call TRBJ1-2, with D possibly TRBD1 on 6 matching bases. CDR3 size: 9 residues. Germline CDR1 is MDHEN and CDR2 is SYDVKM.

The chain is built from TRBV30 and TRBJ1-5; D possibly corresponds to TRBD1 (5 bases). Germline-derived CDR1 and CDR2 are GTSNPN and SVGIG (reference sequence). The V end was cut by 7 bases, the J end by 5 bases, with 18 bases between. This CDR3 contains 14 residues. The CDR3 DNA is TGTGCCTTCTCCGACAGTATTTTCGATCAGCCCCAGCATTTT. Encoded protein: CAFSDSIFDQPQHF.

The V call is TRBV5-1, the J call TRBJ1-1, with TRBD1 identical over 10 bases. The CDR3 has 15 amino acids. The ends lost 4 bases at V and 2 bases at J; junction bases unmatched: 5. Germline assignment: CDR1 SGHRS and CDR2 YFSETQ. The CDR3 region is CASSPPTGGNTEAFF. The CDR3 DNA is TGCGCCAGCAGCCCACCGACAGGGGGCAACACTGAAGCTTTCTTT.

The V call is TRBV28, the J call TRBJ1-5; D ambiguous. Deletions cut 5 bases from V and 6 bases from J, with 11 bases between. Germline CDR1 MDHEN, CDR2 SYDVKM. This CDR3 has 13 residues. CDR3 nucleotides: TGTGCCAGCAGTAGATACAGTGGTCAGCCCCAGCATTTT. This sequence encodes CASSRYSGQPQHF.

The chain employs TRBV28 and TRBJ2-7, with D unresolved. The CDR3 runs 14 residues. Germline V gene sequence: CDR1 MDHEN, CDR2 SYDVKM. V lost 8 bases, J lost 0 bases, and 14 bases lay in between. The CDR3 sequence: CASHPTADSYEQYF. The DNA for the CDR3 is TGTGCCAGCCACCCTACGGCGGACTCCTACGAGCAGTACTTC.

The V gene is TRBV6-1, the J gene TRBJ2-3; the D gene is possibly TRBD2 (5 bases). Trimming took off 7 bases at V and 9 bases at J, with 17 bases between the two ends. This CDR3 contains 13 residues. CDR1 and CDR2 (germline): MNHNS, SASEGT. DNA for the CDR3: TGTGCCAGCACCAAAGGACTCCGCCTCACGCAGTATTTT. Residues: CASTKGLRLTQYF.